The rows below give T cell receptor beta chains drawn from one sample of a study of cytomegalovirus exposure and HLA in healthy donors. The method was immunoSEQ multiplex PCR; TCRdb's version includes in-frame clones alone and lacks a portion of them. Of over 80,000 clones detected, approximately 74% appear once; the ten largest clones hold 13% to 15%. The sample was PBMCs. The receptors come from a woman between 65 and 79 years old in good health and CMV-seropositive. Both conserved end residues are part of each CDR3. The D gene is left open where the match is weak. Expanded clones are given a class, and other clones once, few, many or no size at all.

cdr3_length,j_call,clone_size,d_call,v_call,cdr3_nt,cdr3_aa
13,TRBJ1-5,.,.,TRBV2,TGTGCCAGCAAACAGGAGAACAATCAGCCCCAGCATTTT,CASKQENNQPQHF
15,TRBJ1-5,.,TRBD1,TRBV28,TGTGCCAGCAGTTTGGGACAGGGCAGAGATCAGCCCCAGCATTTT,CASSLGQGRDQPQHF
17,TRBJ1-6,.,TRBD1,TRBV19,TGTGCCAGTAGCGATACAAGCGGACAGGGGGCCAGGTCACCCCTCCACTTT,CASSDTSGQGARSPLHF
14,TRBJ1-1,few,.,TRBV6-5,TGTGCCAGCAGCCCCTTAGGCGGAGGCACTGAAGCTTTCTTT,CASSPLGGGTEAFF
14,TRBJ2-5,.,.,TRBV6-6,TGTGCCAGCAGTCCCCTAGAGGGGGTAAAGACCCAGTACTTC,CASSPLEGVKTQYF
16,TRBJ1-5,.,.,TRBV21-1,TGTGCCAGCAGCACCAAGTTACAGGGCCGGGATCAGCCCCAGCATTTT,CASSTKLQGRDQPQHF
14,TRBJ2-7,.,TRBD1,TRBV28,TGTGCCAGCAGTCAGCAGGGGGCGCGGTACGAGCAGTACTTC,CASSQQGARYEQYF
14,TRBJ1-2,.,TRBD1,TRBV6-5,TGTGCCAGCAGTTACTCGTCCAGGGGGAATGGCTACACCTTC,CASSYSSRGNGYTF
13,TRBJ2-5,few,.,TRBV5-1,TGCGCCAGCAGCTACGGACTCGAAGAGACCCAGTACTTC,CASSYGLEETQYF
15,TRBJ2-2,.,TRBD2,TRBV4-2,TGTGCCAGCAGCCAAGAGCGGGGGGGGACCGGGGAGCTGTTTTTT,CASSQERGGTGELFF
13,TRBJ2-7,.,TRBD1,TRBV6-1,TGTGCCAGCAGACAGGGGATTCTCTACGAGCAGTACTTC,CASRQGILYEQYF
15,TRBJ2-1,few,.,TRBV28,TGTGCCAGCAGGTCCGCCTTGAGCTCCTACAATGAGCAGTTCTTC,CASRSALSSYNEQFF
14,TRBJ1-4,.,TRBD1,TRBV19,TGTGCCAGTAGCCAGACAGGGAGCAATGAAAAACTGTTTTTT,CASSQTGSNEKLFF
15,TRBJ2-3,.,.,TRBV10-3,TGTGCCATCAGTGACGGGAGCGGGAGCACAGATACGCAGTATTTT,CAISDGSGSTDTQYF
14,TRBJ2-7,once,.,TRBV30,TGTGCCTGGAGACGGGACTCCGGGACCTACGAGCAGTACTTC,CAWRRDSGTYEQYF
14,TRBJ2-3,.,.,TRBV7-7,TGTGCTAGCAGCTCGACTAGGGACACAGATACGCAGTATTTT,CASSSTRDTDTQYF
18,TRBJ2-1,.,TRBD2,TRBV7-2,TGTGCCAGCAGCTTAAGACTAGCGGGGGGGCGGTCCTACAATGAGCAGTTCTTC,CASSLRLAGGRSYNEQFF
13,TRBJ2-5,.,.,TRBV5-6,TGTGCCAGCAGCTTGGGTATACAAGAGACCCAGTACTTC,CASSLGIQETQYF
12,TRBJ2-2,once,.,TRBV2,TGTGCCAGCAGTTCCGGGGAAGGGGAGCTGTTTTTT,CASSSGEGELFF
15,TRBJ2-7,.,.,TRBV5-6,TGTGCCAGCAGCTTAGCCGGGACACCGACCTACGAGCAGTACTTC,CASSLAGTPTYEQYF
17,TRBJ2-1,once,.,TRBV4-2,TGTGCCAGCAGCCAAGAAGCGAGTAGCGGTTCCTACAATGAGCAGTTCTTC,CASSQEASSGSYNEQFF
18,TRBJ1-3,.,TRBD1,TRBV18,TGTGCCAGCTCACCGTTCCCGGGACAGGGGGACTCTGGAAACACCATATATTTT,CASSPFPGQGDSGNTIYF
15,TRBJ2-3,.,TRBD2,TRBV18,TGTGCCAGCTCACTCCCCCGGGGGGACACAGATACGCAGTATTTT,CASSLPRGDTDTQYF
12,TRBJ2-2,.,.,TRBV7-9,TGTGCCAGCAGCCACTACACCGGGGAGCTGTTTTTT,CASSHYTGELFF
14,TRBJ2-3,.,.,TRBV10-3,TGTGCCATCAGTGGCGGTGCGTCAACAGATACGCAGTATTTT,CAISGGASTDTQYF
15,TRBJ2-5,.,TRBD1,TRBV2,TGTGCCAGCAGCGCTAGACAGGGGGCTTATGAGACCCAGTACTTC,CASSARQGAYETQYF
15,TRBJ1-2,few,TRBD1,TRBV6-5,TGTGCCAGCAGACCAAAGGGACAGGGGGCGCGTGGCTACACCTTC,CASRPKGQGARGYTF
16,TRBJ1-1,few,TRBD1,TRBV27,TGTGCCAGCAGTTTATCGGGACAGGGGTTGAACACTGAAGCTTTCTTT,CASSLSGQGLNTEAFF
16,TRBJ2-1,few,TRBD2,TRBV7-3,TGTGCCAGCAGCTTAAGTGTAACTAGCGGGAGGGGTGAGCAGTTCTTC,CASSLSVTSGRGEQFF
13,TRBJ1-4,few,TRBD1,TRBV29-1,TGCAGCGTTTCCACAGGGGCAGGTGAAAAACTGTTTTTT,CSVSTGAGEKLFF
15,TRBJ2-4,.,.,TRBV19,TGTGCCAGTAGTGACAGGTGGCTAGCCAAAAACATTCAGTACTTC,CASSDRWLAKNIQYF
15,TRBJ1-2,.,TRBD1,TRBV6-1,TGTGCCAGCAGGGGTCAGGGGGCTGGGAACTATGGCTACACCTTC,CASRGQGAGNYGYTF
15,TRBJ2-5,.,TRBD2,TRBV9,TGTGCCAGCAGCGCGGGACTAGCGGACCAAGAGACCCAGTACTTC,CASSAGLADQETQYF
15,TRBJ2-5,.,.,TRBV5-4,TGTGCCAGCAGCTTAGGTGGGGGGGCGGGGGAGACCCAGTACTTC,CASSLGGGAGETQYF
15,TRBJ1-6,.,.,TRBV7-9,TGTGCCAGCAGCTTTGGACAGTCACGGAGGTCACCCCTCCACTTT,CASSFGQSRRSPLHF
16,TRBJ1-3,.,.,TRBV9,TGTGCCAGCAGCCAGTCTGGGCAGGTCCGTGGAAACACCATATATTTT,CASSQSGQVRGNTIYF
16,TRBJ2-3,.,TRBD2,TRBV7-9,TGTGCCAGCAGCCCAAGACTAGCGGAGAGCACAGATACGCAGTATTTT,CASSPRLAESTDTQYF
15,TRBJ2-5,.,.,TRBV6-5,TGTGCCAGCAGTTTCGGAGGGTTTAAGTCGGAGACCCAGTACTTC,CASSFGGFKSETQYF
15,TRBJ2-7,.,TRBD1,TRBV18,TGTGCCAGCTCACCGCTAAGGGGACAGACTCGCGAGCAGTACTTC,CASSPLRGQTREQYF
14,TRBJ1-1,.,.,TRBV6-5,TGTGCCAGCAGCCAGGACAGATTGAACACTGAAGCTTTCTTT,CASSQDRLNTEAFF
15,TRBJ2-2,.,TRBD1,TRBV2,TGTGCCAGCAGTGACAGGGGGTCCCCATCCGGGGAGCTGTTTTTT,CASSDRGSPSGELFF
14,TRBJ2-7,.,TRBD2,TRBV6-5,TGTGCCAGCAATGCGGGGGTGGGCTCCTACGAGCAGTACTTC,CASNAGVGSYEQYF
11,TRBJ2-5,few,TRBD1,TRBV30,TGTGCCTGGGGACAGGGCGAGACCCAGTACTTC,CAWGQGETQYF
12,TRBJ2-1,.,.,TRBV18,TGTGCCAGCTCACCACTTGGGACAGAGCAGTTCTTC,CASSPLGTEQFF
16,TRBJ2-5,.,TRBD2,TRBV19,TGTGCCAGTAGTAAAACGGGACTAGCGGTACAAGAGACCCAGTACTTC,CASSKTGLAVQETQYF
15,TRBJ1-6,few,.,TRBV27,TGTGCCAGCAGTCCCCATCGGGGGAATAATTCACCCCTCCACTTT,CASSPHRGNNSPLHF
14,TRBJ2-1,.,.,TRBV25-1,TGTGCCAGCAGTGAATACAGTCCCTACAATGAGCAGTTCTTC,CASSEYSPYNEQFF
16,TRBJ1-1,.,.,TRBV5-6,TGTGCCAGCAGCTTGGCCAAGTGGGGCACTGGCGCTGAAGCTTTCTTT,CASSLAKWGTGAEAFF
16,TRBJ2-1,.,.,TRBV21-1,TGTGCCAGCAGCAAAGACCCCCCAGGGGGCGAGAAGGAGCAGTTCTTC,CASSKDPPGGEKEQFF